This T cell receptor beta chain was identified during a study of control samples from healthy donors and cancer patients. Assay used: immunoSEQ multiplex PCR; TCRdb lists only in-frame clones, some missing. The data hold roughly 160,000 clones, with around 90% observed a single time. Trimming removed 6 bases at V and 4 bases at J, with 15 bases between. CDR1 MNHEY and CDR2 SVGAGI come from the germline V gene. The CDR3 is 15 amino acids. The sequence came from a woman aged 30 to 39 in good health. The sample was blood. The chain carries TRBV6-5 and TRBJ1-4; TRBD1 might be the D (5 bases). The CDR3 here is CASRTAGGVNEKLFF. CDR3 in DNA: TGTGCCAGCAGAACCGCCGGGGGGGTTAATGAAAAACTGTTTTTT.